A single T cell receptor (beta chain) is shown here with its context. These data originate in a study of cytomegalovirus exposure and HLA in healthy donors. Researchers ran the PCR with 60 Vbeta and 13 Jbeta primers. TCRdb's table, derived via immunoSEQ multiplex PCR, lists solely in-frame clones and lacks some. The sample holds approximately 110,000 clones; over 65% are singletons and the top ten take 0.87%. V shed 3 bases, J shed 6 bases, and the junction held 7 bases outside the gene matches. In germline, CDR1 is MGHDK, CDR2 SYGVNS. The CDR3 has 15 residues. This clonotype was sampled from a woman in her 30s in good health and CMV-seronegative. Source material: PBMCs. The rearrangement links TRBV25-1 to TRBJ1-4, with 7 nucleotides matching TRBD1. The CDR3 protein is CASSDQGGEDEKLFF. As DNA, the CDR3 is TGTGCCAGCAGTGATCAAGGGGGCGAGGATGAAAAACTGTTTTTT.